This entry is about one TCR beta chain. The table lists this clonotype with many counts. Its antigen target is currently unknown. Per-nucleotide qualities are absent, and no much larger clonotype sits a single base away. Library method: PCR. Reads for this sample came from a NextSeq 500. Bulk TCR libraries were generated as previously described, with the TCR primers listed in Table S5 used. Total RNA was purified with the Qiagen AllPrep DNA/RNA kit. Before any analysis, reads coming from multiple sequencing runs of the same library were combined into one pool. The source study handled its data this way. Reads were retained only if an exact TCR constant sequence was present, and the retained reads were trimmed to 150 nt and grouped according to their 12-nt molecular barcodes. Reads inside each barcode group were sub-clustered using a 15% Levenshtein threshold, and a quality-weighted consensus sequence was constructed for each RNA molecule. Non-functional sequences were discarded, and so were lower-count sequences lying one edit away from another sequence. Based on a fit of two negative binomial distributions, barcode sub-clusters having less than 20% of the maximum read count were discarded. Using fastp at Q25 and MiXCR, TCRdb reprocessed the public reads and kept productive beta chains. Every entry covers one CDR3 protein and lists the most common genes and DNA from its rows. For this entry, the V and J calls and clone size follow TCRdb and not the study's own pipeline. The sample table records about half a million distinct CDR3 sequences; approximately 25% of these occur just once. The ten largest clones capture roughly 0.77% of the sample.

Reading from cysteine to phenylalanine, the CDR3 counts 11 amino acids. The kept DNA is CDR3 alone, 33 bases in frame from the first base. Based on the germline V gene, the CDR1 and CDR2 sequences are MDHEN and SYDVKM. V and J are truncated by 3 bases and 7 bases respectively, leaving an intervening sequence of 6 bases. The sample belongs to a study of molecular identifiers for immune sequencing clone quantification (dated by TCRdb to about 2018). General notes on the study: In a replicate experiment, RNA from around 20,000 or 100,000 naive CD8 T cells was split into five aliquots, four of which were sequenced. CD8 T cells were used in a methods study to benchmark molecular-identifier clustering-based TCR repertoire sequencing (MIDCIRS) and TCR RNA copy counting. What the work shows at the level of the full study, not this receptor alone: Identical TCR molecules sharing a barcode could cause highly expanded clone sizes to be underestimated. Modeling gave around 2.7 recovered TCR RNA copies per cell versus about ten by digital PCR, implying 25% to 30% capture efficiency. When barcode sub-clustering was left out, chimeric consensus sequences inflated TCR diversity, with chimeras reaching as high as 47%. In CMV-specific effector cells, clones with more than 20 RNA copies accounted for over 98% of molecules, whereas in naive cells such clones accounted for under 1%. Even against a background of around 900,000 naive CD8 T cells, spiked-in Jurkat TCR RNA amounting to a single cell's worth was reported to be detectable. Spiked-in Jurkat TCR RNA (approximately 10 copies' worth), which is not part of the donor repertoire, was contained in the naive libraries.

Naive CD8 T cell libraries were made from about 21,000 to 970,000 sorted cells using 10%, 30% or 50% of purified RNA. Naive CD8 T cells, defined as CD8+CD4-CCR7+CD45RA+, were FACS-sorted into RLT Plus buffer on a BD FACSAria II. Around 10 TCR copies' worth of Jurkat RNA were spiked into roughly 20,000-1,000,000 naive CD8 T cell samples to test detection sensitivity. Enrichment of CD8 T cells was performed with RosetteSep CD8+ T Cell Enrichment Cocktail and Ficoll-Paque, after which ACK red cell lysis was carried out. The clonotype originates from a human donor in good health. Some libraries in this study had Jurkat cell RNA spiked in. The chain uses TRBV28 and TRBJ2-5, with no reliable assignment of the D segment. The sample consisted of naive CD8+ T cells from blood, with Jurkat cell RNA spiked in. The cell subset or site label, read with the paper, signifies: FACS-sorted CD8+CD4-CCR7+CD45RA+ naive T cells. The nucleotide sequence is TGTGCCAGCAGTTTTGGCGGGACCCAGTACTTC. This sequence encodes CASSFGGTQYF.